The next 20 T cell receptor beta chains were all read from a single sample in a study of beta chain features in type 1 diabetes. Study-wide results and limits: Shorter TCRB CDR3s, moderately but significantly so, were found in Type 1 diabetes patients in all four CD4+ subsets.

No antigen has been assigned to these receptors. Reverse transcription of all isolated RNA meant that expressed TCRB transcripts were sequenced. Sequencing was performed with immunoSEQ multiplex PCR; in TCRdb, only in-frame clones are kept and a portion is missing. The sample contains 20,000 to 30,000 clones, around 69% of which appear only once. The sample was Tregs from blood. These receptors all stem from a man aged 18 to 35 with type 1 diabetes.

J is TRBJ2-5 and V is TRBV7-2; D not resolved. This CDR3 spans 13 amino acids. Germline V gene data show CDR1 as SGHTA and CDR2 as FQGNSA. Deletions cut 4 bases from V and 3 bases from J, with 9 bases between. The CDR3 DNA reads TGTGCCAGCAGCTCAAGCATCGAAGAGACCCAGTACTTC. It translates to CASSSSIEETQYF. Full variable domain (rest looked up from reference TRBV7-2 and TRBJ2-5): GAGVSQSPSNKVTEKGKDVELRCDPISGHTALYWYRQSLGQGLEFLIYFQGNSAPDKSGLPSDRFSAERTGGSVSTLTIQRTQQEDSAVYLCASSSSIEETQYFGPGTRLLVL.

Judged by abundance, this clone is medium-sized (0.01 to 0.1%). The CDR3 DNA is TGTGCCAGCAGTCCGCCGACAGGGCGCGGGGAGCTGTTTTTT. Translating gives CASSPPTGRGELFF. This chain joins TRBV28 and TRBJ2-2; 7 bases are shared with TRBD1. CDR1 is MDHEN and CDR2 is SYDVKM in the germline V gene. J gave up 7 bases and V 5 bases, and 7 bases lay outside the gene matches. This CDR3 is 14 amino acids long.

This sequence joins TRBV7-2 and TRBJ2-3; a possible D gene is TRBD1 (5 bases). Trimming shortened V by 4 bases and J by 4 bases, and 12 bases separated the two germline ends. Germline V gene lookup returns CDR1 SGHTA and CDR2 FQGNSA. This CDR3 has 14 residues. The CDR3 here is CASSSQGAADTQYF. CDR3 coding DNA: TGTGCCAGCAGCTCCCAAGGGGCGGCAGATACGCAGTATTTT.

The rearrangement joins TRBV6-6 to TRBJ2-7; D might be TRBD2 (6 bases). Trimming removed 4 bases from V and 0 bases from J, with 13 bases in between. Germline loops: CDR1 MNHNY, CDR2 SVGAGI (reference sequence). The CDR3 sequence is 15 residues long. The CDR3 DNA reads as TGTGCCAGCAGTTCCCGGGACTCCTTCTCCTACGAGCAGTACTTC. Its translation is CASSSRDSFSYEQYF.

This rearrangement joins TRBV30 to TRBJ1-6, with no clear D. This CDR3 is built from 13 residues. Per the germline V gene, CDR1 is GTSNPN and CDR2 is SVGIG (reference sequence). V dropped 0 bases and J dropped 8 bases, with 8 bases sitting between them. This chain's CDR3 is CAWSVILYSPLHF. DNA for the CDR3: TGTGCCTGGAGTGTTATACTATATTCACCCCTCCACTTT. Supplemented by reference TRBV30 and TRBJ1-6, the full variable domain reads SQTIHQWPATLVQPVGSPLSLECTVEGTSNPNLYWYRQAAGRGLQLLFYSVGIGQISSEVPQNLSASRPQDRQFILSSKKLLLSDSGFYLCAWSVILYSPLHFGNGTRLTVT.

With regard to this clone: This same CDR3 is encoded by further DNA sequences in the sample. The chain combines TRBV14 with TRBJ2-1; 7 bases line up with TRBD2. This CDR3 contains 16 residues. V dropped 1 base and J dropped 4; count of bases not matched to a gene: 7. The germline CDR1 and CDR2 sequences are SGHDN and FVKESK. In nucleotides, the CDR3 is TGTGCCAGCAGCCAAGGTAGTGGGAGGGGATACAATGAGCAGTTCTTC. It encodes CASSQGSGRGYNEQFF.

The DNA of the CDR3 is TGCGCCACCTCCCGCGGACTAGCGGGAGGGATAACAGATACGCAGTATTTT. This codes for CATSRGLAGGITDTQYF. The chain couples TRBV5-1 to TRBJ2-3, with 15 bases aligning to TRBD2. Germline V lookup: CDR1 SGHRS, CDR2 YFSETQ. After removal of 9 bases from V and 3 bases from J, the junction contained 11 bases not matched to a gene. CDR3 length equals 17 residues.

The V call is TRBV7-9, the J call TRBJ2-5, with a tentative D call TRBD2 (5 bases). Germline CDR1 and CDR2: SEHNR and FQNEAQ (reference sequence). The CDR3 runs to 11 residues. V was cut by 1 base and J by 11 bases, with 8 bases left in between. CDR3 sequence (DNA): TGTGCCAGCAGCTTAGGGACTGGTCAGTACTTC. It specifies CASSLGTGQYF. Looking up the rest from reference TRBV7-9 and TRBJ2-5 gives the full variable domain: DTGVSQNPRHKITKRGQNVTFRCDPISEHNRLYWYRQTLGQGPEFLTYFQNEAQLEKSRLLSDRFSAERPKGSFSTLEIQRTEQGDSAMYLCASSLGTGQYFGPGTRLLVL.

The genes are TRBV5-1 and TRBJ1-5; no reliable D call. Germline lookup yields CDR1 SGHRS and CDR2 YFSETQ. The CDR3 is made up of 15 amino acids. Trimming shortened V by 1 base and J by 8 bases, and 16 bases separated the two germline ends. The CDR3 nucleotides are TGCGCCAGCAGCTTGTCGCCGGGAGGGAAGGAGCCCCAGCATTTT. It translates to CASSLSPGGKEPQHF.

The genes are TRBV7-2 and TRBJ2-5, with D possibly TRBD2 on 6 matching bases. This CDR3 is built from 13 residues. Germline assignment: CDR1 SGHTA and CDR2 FQGNSA. The ends were cut back, 4 bases at V and 5 bases at J, with 11 bases in the middle. The DNA for the CDR3 is TGTGCCAGCAGCTCGCCTAGCGCGGAGACCCAGTACTTC. Translating it yields CASSSPSAETQYF. Combining the CDR3 with reference TRBV7-2 and TRBJ2-5 gives the whole variable domain GAGVSQSPSNKVTEKGKDVELRCDPISGHTALYWYRQSLGQGLEFLIYFQGNSAPDKSGLPSDRFSAERTGGSVSTLTIQRTQQEDSAVYLCASSSPSAETQYFGPGTRLLVL.

Here the CDR3 reads CASRGLAGNTDTQYF. The CDR3 nucleotides read TGTGCCAGCAGGGGACTAGCGGGGAACACAGATACGCAGTATTTT. This sequence joins TRBV2 and TRBJ2-3; 13 nucleotides line up with TRBD2. This CDR3 comprises 15 residues. Germline V gene sequence: CDR1 SNHLY, CDR2 FYNNEI. Trimming removed 6 bases from V and 2 bases from J; junction bases left unmatched: 2.

The CDR3 region is CASSLGGGETALLPQHF. The CDR3 nucleotides are TGCGCCAGCAGCTTGGGAGGTGGGGAGACTGCTTTGTTGCCCCAGCATTTT. This chain links TRBV5-1 with TRBJ1-5; D remains ambiguous. This CDR3 is built from 17 residues. The germline CDR1 and CDR2 sequences are SGHRS and YFSETQ. V shed 0 bases and J shed 9 bases, with 22 bases lying between them.

The chain carries TRBV10-3 and TRBJ1-1, with 9 bases identical to TRBD1. Germline CDR1 ENHRY, CDR2 SYGVKD. Trimming took 6 bases from V and 5 from J; bases not matched to a gene: 7. The CDR3 extends over 14 amino acids. The CDR3 DNA is TGTGCCATCAGGAGCGGGACAGGGAGTACTGAAGCTTTCTTT. This encodes CAIRSGTGSTEAFF.

V is TRBV6-6 and J is TRBJ1-6; a weak D match, TRBD1 (6 bases). Germline V lookup: CDR1 MNHNY, CDR2 SVGAGI (reference sequence). The CDR3 is 15 amino acids. The ends were cut back, 7 bases at V and 7 bases at J, with 17 bases in the middle. The CDR3 DNA reads as TGTGCCAGCATTTCCACGGGACACGGCAATTCACCCCTCCACTTT. It codes for CASISTGHGNSPLHF.

The chain recombines TRBV7-9 with TRBJ2-1; D not resolved. Trimming removed 1 base at V and 11 bases at J, with 9 bases between. The CDR3 extends over 12 amino acids. Looked up from germline, CDR1 is SEHNR and CDR2 is FQNEAQ (reference sequence). CDR3 amino acids: CASSLVRRQQFF. The DNA of the CDR3 is TGTGCCAGCAGCTTAGTGCGGCGGCAGCAGTTCTTC. Full variable domain (rest looked up from reference TRBV7-9 and TRBJ2-1): DTGVSQNPRHKITKRGQNVTFRCDPISEHNRLYWYRQTLGQGPEFLTYFQNEAQLEKSRLLSDRFSAERPKGSFSTLEIQRTEQGDSAMYLCASSLVRRQQFFGPGTRLTVL.

The chain is built from TRBV5-1 and TRBJ2-3, with 8 nucleotides matching TRBD2. Trimming removed 3 bases from V and 4 bases from J; junction bases left unmatched: 7. Looked up from germline, CDR1 is SGHRS and CDR2 is YFSETQ. The CDR3 runs 15 residues. CDR3 coding DNA: TGCGCCAGCAGCTCATGGGCGGGGGGACCAGATACGCAGTATTTT. This gives the protein CASSSWAGGPDTQYF.

J is TRBJ2-7 and V is TRBV6-6; 7 bases are a match to TRBD1. J was trimmed by 5 bases and V by 7 bases; bases with no gene match: 5. Germline CDR1 and CDR2: MNHNY and SVGAGI (reference sequence). This CDR3 has 12 amino acids. The CDR3 region is CASTGQGDEQYF. The CDR3 DNA reads TGTGCCAGCACCGGGCAGGGGGACGAGCAGTACTTC.

The chain uses TRBV18 and TRBJ2-7; 10 nucleotides match TRBD2. The CDR3 length is 15 residues. From germline, CDR1 is KGHSH and CDR2 LQKENI. The V segment lost 3 bases and the J segment 5 bases; nucleotides outside the gene matches: 7. The CDR3 nucleotides are TGTGCCAGCTCACCGGGTACTAGCGGGAAACACGAGCAGTACTTC. Protein: CASSPGTSGKHEQYF.

The chain links TRBV7-2 to TRBJ2-5; TRBD2 is a possible D gene (6 bases). Per the germline V gene, CDR1 is SGHTA and CDR2 is FQGNSA. V was shortened by 4 bases and J by 12 bases, with 15 bases between the two germline ends. CDR3 length: 12 amino acids. This chain's CDR3 is CASSWGDDAKYF. The DNA of the CDR3 is TGTGCCAGCAGCTGGGGGGACGACGCTAAGTACTTC.

The chain carries TRBV7-2 and TRBJ1-2; D uncertain. Trimming took 3 bases from V and 4 from J, leaving 12 bases between them. CDR1 and CDR2 from the germline V gene are SGHTA and FQGNSA. The CDR3 loop spans 14 amino acids. Here the CDR3 reads CASSFQLGGYGYTF. DNA of the CDR3: TGTGCCAGCAGCTTCCAGCTAGGCGGCTATGGCTACACCTTC.